This TCR beta chain was captured by sequencing in a study of cytomegalovirus exposure and HLA in healthy donors. The primer mix had 60 Vbeta and 13 Jbeta primers. Some clones are missing from TCRdb's copy, which holds only in-frame ones; the method was immunoSEQ multiplex PCR. Of 150,000 to 200,000 clones listed, about 79% were seen once; the top ten hold less than 8%. The CDR3 covers 15 residues. J was trimmed by 5 bases and V by 5 bases; bases with no gene match: 7. Germline assignment: CDR1 LNHDA and CDR2 SQIVND (reference sequence). This sequence was found in a man in his forties in good health and CMV-seropositive. This chain joins TRBV19 and TRBJ2-5; 11 nucleotides line up with TRBD2. The sequenced sample consisted of PBMCs. Here the CDR3 reads CASSSSSSGRETQYF. In DNA, the CDR3 is TGTGCCAGTAGTTCTTCGTCTAGCGGGAGGGAGACCCAGTACTTC.